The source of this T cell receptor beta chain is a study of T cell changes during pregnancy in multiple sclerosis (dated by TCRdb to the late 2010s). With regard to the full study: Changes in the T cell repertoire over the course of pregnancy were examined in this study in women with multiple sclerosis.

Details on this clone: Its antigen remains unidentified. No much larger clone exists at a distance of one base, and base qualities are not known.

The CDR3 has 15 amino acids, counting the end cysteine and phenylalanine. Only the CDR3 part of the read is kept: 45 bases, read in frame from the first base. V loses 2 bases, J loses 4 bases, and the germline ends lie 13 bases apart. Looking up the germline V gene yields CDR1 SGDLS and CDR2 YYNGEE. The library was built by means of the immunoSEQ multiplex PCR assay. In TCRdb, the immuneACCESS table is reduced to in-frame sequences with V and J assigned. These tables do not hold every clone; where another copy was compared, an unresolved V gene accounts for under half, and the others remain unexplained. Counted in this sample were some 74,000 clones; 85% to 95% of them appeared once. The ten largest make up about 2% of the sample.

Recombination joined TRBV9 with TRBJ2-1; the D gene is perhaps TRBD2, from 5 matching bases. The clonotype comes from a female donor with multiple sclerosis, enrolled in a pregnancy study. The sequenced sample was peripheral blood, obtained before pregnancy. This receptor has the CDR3 CASSVEASQYNEQFF. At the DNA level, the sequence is TGTGCCAGCAGCGTGGAGGCCAGCCAATACAATGAGCAGTTCTTC.